This T cell receptor (beta chain) derives from a study of blood T cell repertoires in COVID-19. Study background: The cDNA or gDNA used as material had been derived from T cells, B-cell-depleted T cells, or PBMCs.

Per the authors' pipeline: The assay estimated nucleated cells by amplifying reference gene primers. The method was immunoSEQ multiplex PCR; TCRdb's version includes in-frame clones alone and lacks a portion of them. V, J and clone size reflect that table, while D and trimming were determined from the DNA. The sample carries under 200,000 clones, around 81% recorded once. Seattle patient enrollment occurred during active infection, with longitudinal follow-up thereafter. CDR1 and CDR2 (germline): SGDLS, YYNGEE. This CDR3 has 15 residues. V was pared by 0 bases and J by 7 bases, with 4 bases of the junction left unmatched. This clone showed up just once.

The sequence was collected from a man in his sixties with COVID-19, enrolled during active disease. The chain recombines TRBV9 with TRBJ2-1, with TRBD2 identical over 10 bases. Specimen: peripheral blood. The CDR3, as DNA: TGTGCCAGCAGCGTAGAGCCTAGCGGGAGTAATGAGCAGTTCTTC. Residues: CASSVEPSGSNEQFF.